This T cell receptor beta chain was obtained from a study of radiotherapy plus CTLA-4 blockade in lung cancer. Study as a whole: Roughly a sixth of enrolled patients responded objectively, and roughly 30% had disease control. Findings and caveats of the study: In blood, after radiotherapy plus ipilimumab, tumor-derived TCR clones expanded. Reports identified early blood T cell clone dynamics, with interferon-beta, as the best response predictor.

Turning to this clone: Antigen unknown.

The method was immunoSEQ multiplex PCR; TCRdb's version includes in-frame clones alone and lacks a portion of them. The sample has some 110,000 clones; about nine tenths are singletons. The CDR3 contains 16 residues. From germline, CDR1 is WSHSY and CDR2 SAAADI. V shed 6 bases and J 2 bases; nucleotides not matched to a gene: 10. This TCR derives from a human donor with non-small cell lung cancer that progressed on radiotherapy plus ipilimumab. The source was peripheral blood, collected from a patient treated with radiotherapy plus ipilimumab. This rearrangement joins TRBV10-2 to TRBJ2-3; 8 bases map to TRBD1. As DNA, the CDR3 is TGCGCCAGCAGCGCCGTTGGACAGGGTGCCACAGATACGCAGTATTTT. It yields the protein CASSAVGQGATDTQYF.